This TCR beta chain was found in a study of monozygotic twins with inflammatory bowel disease. cDNA for each sample came from eight separate reactions. TCRdb reprocessed the 5' RACE reads and reports one entry per CDR3 protein, with no DNA. This repertoire includes 300,000 to 350,000 distinct CDR3 sequences. The CDR3 is 13 residues long. Material: blood. This chain connects TRBV12-3 or TRBV12-4 to TRBJ2-1; the TRBD2 assignment by TCRdb is unverifiable without DNA. This clonotype was obtained from a human donor with ulcerative colitis or Crohn's disease, or a healthy co-twin of an affected twin (not recorded which). The CDR3: CASTSGGYNEQFF.